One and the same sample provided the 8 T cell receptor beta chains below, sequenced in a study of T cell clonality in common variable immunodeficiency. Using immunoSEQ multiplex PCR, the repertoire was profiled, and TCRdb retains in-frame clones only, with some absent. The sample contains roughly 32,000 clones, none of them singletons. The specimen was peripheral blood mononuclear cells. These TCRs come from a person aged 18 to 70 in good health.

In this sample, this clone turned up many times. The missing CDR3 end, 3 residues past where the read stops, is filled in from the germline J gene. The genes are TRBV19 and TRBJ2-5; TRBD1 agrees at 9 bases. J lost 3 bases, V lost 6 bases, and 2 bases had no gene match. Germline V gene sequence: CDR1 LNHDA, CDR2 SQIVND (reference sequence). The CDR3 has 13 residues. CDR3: CASRGQGEETQYF. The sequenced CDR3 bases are TGTGCCAGTAGGGGACAGGGAGAAGAGACC.

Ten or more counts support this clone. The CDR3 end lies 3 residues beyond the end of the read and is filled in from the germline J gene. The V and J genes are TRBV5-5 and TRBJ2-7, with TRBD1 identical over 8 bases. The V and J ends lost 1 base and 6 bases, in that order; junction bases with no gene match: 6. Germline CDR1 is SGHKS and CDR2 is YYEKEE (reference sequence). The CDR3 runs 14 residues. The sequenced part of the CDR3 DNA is TGTGCCAGCAGCTTGTCCAGGGGGCCGGGCGAG. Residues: CASSLSRGPGE. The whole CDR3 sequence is CASSLSRGPGEQYF.

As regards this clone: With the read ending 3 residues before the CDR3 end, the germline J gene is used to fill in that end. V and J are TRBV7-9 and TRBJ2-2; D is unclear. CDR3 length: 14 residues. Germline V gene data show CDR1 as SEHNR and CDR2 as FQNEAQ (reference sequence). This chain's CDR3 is CASSSATTNEKLFF. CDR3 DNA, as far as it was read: TGTGCCAGCAGCTCGGCCACAACTAATGAAAAG.

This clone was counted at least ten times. Here the CDR3 reads CSARDPAGGSADTQYF. CDR3 bases read: TGCAGTGCTAGAGATCCAGCGGGAGGGTCCGCAGATACG. The chain recombines TRBV20-1 with TRBJ2-3; 10 bases are a match to TRBD2. The read stops 3 residues short of the end of the CDR3; the missing end is completed from the germline J gene. V trimming: 0 bases; J trimming: 4 bases; junction bases outside the gene matches: 7. The length of the CDR3 is 16 residues. Germline values: CDR1 DFQATT, CDR2 SNEGSKA (reference sequence).

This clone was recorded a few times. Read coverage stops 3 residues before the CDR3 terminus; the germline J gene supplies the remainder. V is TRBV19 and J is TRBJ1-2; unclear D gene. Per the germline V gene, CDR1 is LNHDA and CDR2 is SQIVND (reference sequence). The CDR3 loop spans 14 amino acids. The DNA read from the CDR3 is TGTGCCAGTAGTACGATGACTAGCGGGAACGAC. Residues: CASSTMTSGND. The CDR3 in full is CASSTMTSGNDYTF.

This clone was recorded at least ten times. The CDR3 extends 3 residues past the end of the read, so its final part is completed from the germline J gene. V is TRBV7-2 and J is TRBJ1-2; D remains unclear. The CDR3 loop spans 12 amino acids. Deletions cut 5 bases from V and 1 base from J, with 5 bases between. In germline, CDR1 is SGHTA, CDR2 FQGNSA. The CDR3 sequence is CASSQVNYGYTF. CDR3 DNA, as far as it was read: TGTGCCAGCAGCCAGGTTAACTATGGC.

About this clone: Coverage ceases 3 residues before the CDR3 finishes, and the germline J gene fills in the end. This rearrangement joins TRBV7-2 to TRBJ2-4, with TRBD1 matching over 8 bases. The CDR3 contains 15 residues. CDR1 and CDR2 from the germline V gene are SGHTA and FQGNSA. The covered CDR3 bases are TGTGCCAGCAGTTCAAACGGACAGGGCAACTATGGT. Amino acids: CASSSNGQGNYG. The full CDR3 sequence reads CASSSNGQGNYGQYF.

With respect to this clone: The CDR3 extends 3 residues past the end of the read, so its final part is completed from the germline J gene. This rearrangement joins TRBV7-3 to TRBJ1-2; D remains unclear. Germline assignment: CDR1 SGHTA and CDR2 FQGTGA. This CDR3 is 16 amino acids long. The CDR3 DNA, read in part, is TGTGCCAGCAGCGTGACTAGCGGGAGGACTTACAATGAC. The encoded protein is CASSVTSGRTYND. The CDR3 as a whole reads CASSVTSGRTYNDYTF.